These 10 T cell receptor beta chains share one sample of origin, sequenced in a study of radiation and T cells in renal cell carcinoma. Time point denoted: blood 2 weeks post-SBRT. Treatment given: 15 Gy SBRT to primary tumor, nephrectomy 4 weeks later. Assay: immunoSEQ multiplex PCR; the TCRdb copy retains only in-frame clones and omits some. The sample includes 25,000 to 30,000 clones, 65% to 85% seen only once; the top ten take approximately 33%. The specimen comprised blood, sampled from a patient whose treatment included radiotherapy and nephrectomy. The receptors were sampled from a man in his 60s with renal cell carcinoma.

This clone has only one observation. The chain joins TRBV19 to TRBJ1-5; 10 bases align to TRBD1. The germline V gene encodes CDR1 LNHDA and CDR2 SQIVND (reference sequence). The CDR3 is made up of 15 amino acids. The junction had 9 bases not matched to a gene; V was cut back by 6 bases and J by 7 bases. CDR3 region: CASRISGQGIQPQHF. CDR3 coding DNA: TGTGCCAGTAGAATCTCGGGACAGGGGATCCAGCCCCAGCATTTT. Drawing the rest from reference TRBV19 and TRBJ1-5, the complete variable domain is DGGITQSPKYLFRKEGQNVTLSCEQNLNHDAMYWYRQDPGQGLRLIYYSQIVNDFQKGDIAEGYSVSREKKESFPLTVTSAQKNPTAFYLCASRISGQGIQPQHFGDGTRLSIL.

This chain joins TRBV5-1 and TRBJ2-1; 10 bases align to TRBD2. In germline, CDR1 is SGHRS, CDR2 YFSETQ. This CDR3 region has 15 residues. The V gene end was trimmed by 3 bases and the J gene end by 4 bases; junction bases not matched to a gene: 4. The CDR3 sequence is CASSWTSGQYNEQFF. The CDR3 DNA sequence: TGCGCCAGCAGCTGGACTAGCGGCCAATACAATGAGCAGTTCTTC. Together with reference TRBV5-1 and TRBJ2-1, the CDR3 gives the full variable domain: KAGVTQTPRYLIKTRGQQVTLSCSPISGHRSVSWYQQTPGQGLQFLFEYFSETQRNKGNFPGRFSGRQFSNSRSEMNVSTLELGDSALYLCASSWTSGQYNEQFFGPGTRLTVL.

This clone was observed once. The CDR3 loop is CASSLGGLRSDTQYF. The DNA of the CDR3 is TGTGCCAGCAGTTTAGGCGGCCTTCGGTCAGATACGCAGTATTTT. The V and J genes are TRBV27 and TRBJ2-3; D unresolved. The germline CDR1 and CDR2 sequences are MNHEY and SMNVEV (reference sequence). The CDR3 contains 15 residues. V lost 2 bases and J 4 bases, leaving 13 bases between the germline ends.

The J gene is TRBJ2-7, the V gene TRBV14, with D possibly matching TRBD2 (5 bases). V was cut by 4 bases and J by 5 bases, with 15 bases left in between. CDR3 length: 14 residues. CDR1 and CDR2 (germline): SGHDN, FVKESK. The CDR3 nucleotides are TGTGCCAGCAGCCCGTGGGGAAAGAGGGACGAGCAGTACTTC. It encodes CASSPWGKRDEQYF.

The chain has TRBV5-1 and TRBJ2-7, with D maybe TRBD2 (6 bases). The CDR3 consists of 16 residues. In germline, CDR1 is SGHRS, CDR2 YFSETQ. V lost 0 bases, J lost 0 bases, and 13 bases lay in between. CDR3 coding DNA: TGCGCCAGCAGCTTGGCACCGGGGGTTAGCTCCTACGAGCAGTACTTC. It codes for CASSLAPGVSSYEQYF.

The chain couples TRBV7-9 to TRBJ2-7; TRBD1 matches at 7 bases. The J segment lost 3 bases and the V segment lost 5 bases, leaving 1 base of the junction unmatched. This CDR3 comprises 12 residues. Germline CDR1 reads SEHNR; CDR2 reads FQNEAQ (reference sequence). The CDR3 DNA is TGTGCCAGCAGCCGACAGGGCTACGAGCAGTACTTC. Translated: CASSRQGYEQYF.

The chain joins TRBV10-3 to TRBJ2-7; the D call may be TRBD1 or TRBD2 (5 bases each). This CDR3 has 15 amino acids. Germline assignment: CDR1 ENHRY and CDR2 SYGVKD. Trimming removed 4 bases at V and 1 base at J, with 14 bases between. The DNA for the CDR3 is TGTGCCATCAGTGTTGAGAGGGGCGCATCCTACGAGCAGTACTTC. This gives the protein CAISVERGASYEQYF.

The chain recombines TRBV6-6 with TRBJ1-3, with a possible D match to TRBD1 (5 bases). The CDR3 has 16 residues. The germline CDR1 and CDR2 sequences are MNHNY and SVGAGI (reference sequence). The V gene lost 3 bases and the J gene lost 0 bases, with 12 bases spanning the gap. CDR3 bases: TGTGCCAGCAGTTATTTAGTAGGGGCCTCTGGAAACACCATATATTTT. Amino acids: CASSYLVGASGNTIYF.

The CDR3 DNA sequence: TGTGCCAGCAGTGAAGTCAAGGCAGGGGCAGGCTACACCTTC. Protein: CASSEVKAGAGYTF. The V and J genes are TRBV6-1 and TRBJ1-2, with D perhaps TRBD1 (6 bases). The CDR3 extends over 14 amino acids. V dropped 1 base and J dropped 8 bases, with 14 bases sitting between them. CDR1 is MNHNS, CDR2 SASEGT, per germline.

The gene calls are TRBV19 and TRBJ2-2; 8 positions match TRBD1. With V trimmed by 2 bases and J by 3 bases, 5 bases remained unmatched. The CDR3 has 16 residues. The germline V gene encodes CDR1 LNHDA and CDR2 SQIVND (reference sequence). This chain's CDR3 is CASSITGTGHTGELFF. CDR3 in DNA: TGTGCCAGTAGTATAACCGGGACAGGTCACACCGGGGAGCTGTTTTTT. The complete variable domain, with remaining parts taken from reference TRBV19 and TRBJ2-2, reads DGGITQSPKYLFRKEGQNVTLSCEQNLNHDAMYWYRQDPGQGLRLIYYSQIVNDFQKGDIAEGYSVSREKKESFPLTVTSAQKNPTAFYLCASSITGTGHTGELFFGEGSRLTVL.